This T cell receptor (beta chain) was recovered during a study of cytomegalovirus exposure and HLA in healthy donors (TCRdb year 2017). About the investigation overall: In an earlier analysis of approximately 640 of the donors, 250 to 350 Gb of sequence data and approximately 100 million unique TCR beta sequences from about 180 million T cells were reported. The genetic ancestry cluster associated with self-reported Caucasian donors included approximately 85% of the approximately 410 genotyped donors. In a later analysis, previously published TCR beta repertoires from 550 to 700 donors were re-analyzed and high-resolution HLA genotyping was added so that TCR occurrence patterns could be studied. Class I and class II HLA loci were covered by the typing at four-digit resolution. An early release that covered about 600 HLA-typed donors contained 300 to 350 gigabases of sequencing data and around 85 million unique TCR sequences. Using immunosequencing, the study profiled T cell repertoires from around 670 subjects and related those repertoires to cytomegalovirus serostatus. All discovery cohort repertoires had been generated using a single sequencing platform. Typing coverage varied by locus: roughly 629-640 donors for A, B, C, DRB1 and DQB1; some 520 for DQA1; 600 to 610 for DPA1; approximately 490 for DPB1. The study aimed to test whether signatures of past pathogen exposure could be identified by cataloging public T cell receptors. Alongside the repertoire data, information on donor age, sex, ethnicity and CMV serostatus was compiled. A later genetic analysis took genome-wide SNP genotypes for about 55% of the 666 donors and used that subset as a discovery cohort. Along with the approximately 620-subject first cohort, a separate validation cohort of about 110 different subjects was used. Roughly five DR-DQ haplotypes were treated as single units for association and clustering because of strong linkage in the cohort. Among about 390 genotyped donors of the cohort, an average of about 240,000 unique TCR beta nucleotide sequences were sequenced per donor, 15% to 20% of them non-productive. An earlier analysis of around 580 of the donors used high-throughput TCR beta sequencing to judge whether each TCR beta V gene segment behaved as functional or pseudogenic. To predict cytomegalovirus infection status, the study brought together high-throughput TCR immunosequencing, statistical association of individual TCRs with disease status, and machine learning. Rather than drawing on any new phenotypic data, the later analysis identified candidate immune exposures from TCR beta sequences and the way those sequences occurred across donors.

In total, 630 or so healthy bone marrow donors made up the cohort. All cohort members were sampled while nominally healthy, although unrecorded immune exposures were likely present. The donor was CMV seropositive and was included in the group of 300 or so seropositive cohort members. Every donor gave a peripheral blood sample, and the peripheral blood mononuclear cells from that sample were used for TCR beta sequencing. The Qiagen DNeasy Blood Extraction Kit was used to extract genomic DNA from the blood cell samples. What the research found in general, with its limitations: Broadly in line with IMGT annotations, most TCR beta V segments showed up in productive rearrangements about 90% or about 30% of the time in an earlier analysis of some 590 of the donors. Because some donors lacked HLA typing at each locus, the association tests relied only on the typed subset. Presence/absence analyses assumed roughly uniform sequencing depth across donors, an assumption that may not hold. Because counts were too low, about 18 rarely observed V segments, including chromosome 9 orphons, were excluded from the earlier analysis of some 540 of the donors. According to a later analysis, parvovirus B19, influenza, CMV and Epstein-Barr virus appeared linked to several top co-occurrence clusters. In a later analysis, HLA-associated TCR beta chains showed more clonal expansion and lower generation probabilities than non-associated chains that were equally common. A later analysis found that most CMV-associated TCR beta chains appeared HLA-restricted, with HLA associations seemingly driven largely by CMV exposure. In vitro tests confirmed that a few of the cytomegalovirus-associated TCR beta chains recognize cytomegalovirus antigens. A later genetic analysis reported fewer N-insertions in productive TCRs among donors in an Asian-associated ancestry cluster than the roughly 700-donor mean. Most TCR sequences were observed very rarely across donors, whereas some public TCRs were present in many individuals. An association between a missense DCLRE1C variant and V-gene and J-gene trimming of TCR beta chains was found in a later genetic analysis and replicated in an independent cohort. Strong co-occurrence of HLA alleles, especially DR and DQ, made assigning TCR associations to individual alleles difficult. At a false discovery rate of 0.05, a later analysis linked 16,000 or so TCR beta sequences to specific HLA alleles. A cluster of highly shared sequence variants was judged likely to be a technical artifact of the sequencing pipeline. A further reported finding was that TCR beta sequences accurately predicted the HLA-A and HLA-B alleles for most subjects in the first cohort. Some IMGT-functional V segments, including TRBV6-2 and TRBV6-3, could not be told apart with the 87-base-pair reads, so those segments were excluded. The study gave a list of about 150 TCR beta chains associated with cytomegalovirus. This cohort had only TCR beta chains sequenced, and the lack of alpha or paired-chain data limited which features could be detected. According to a later analysis, TCR association rates differed among HLA loci, with DRB1 alleles showing the most associated TCRs and HLA-C alleles showing the fewest. Linkage disequilibrium might explain the correlated functional status among segregating V segments, but an unknown experimental factor could not be ruled out. The only immune exposure information available for the cohort was CMV serostatus. It was suggested by the authors that the approach could potentially be generalized to other disease states and immunological phenotypes. Cytomegalovirus status was reported to be diagnosed by the classifier with high specificity and sensitivity in both the original and validation cohorts.

V sheds 6 bases and J sheds 7 bases, leaving 10 bases between their ends. Per the germline V gene (reference sequence), DFQATT is the CDR1 and SNEGSKA is the CDR2. The CDR3 covers 11 residues, taking in both the cysteine and the phenylalanine. The retained sequence is limited to the CDR3, 33 bases, with the frame set at the first base. In its sample, this clone was seen a few times. No cognate antigen has been identified for it. Qualities for individual bases were not recorded, and no much larger clone is one base off. Library prep was done by the immunoSEQ multiplex PCR assay. For the multiplex PCR, a mixture combining 60 forward primers for TCR Vbeta segments and 13 reverse primers for TCR Jbeta segments was used. A multiplex PCR assay on genomic DNA amplified the CDR3 region of rearranged TCR beta genes. Amplified TCR beta libraries were sequenced as 87-base-pair reads on the Illumina HiSeq System. The authors' analysis ran thus. Across the 500 to 750 repertoires, a later analysis counted approximately 83 million unique TCR beta chains, some 11 million of which were shared by at least two donors. A nearest-neighbor algorithm error-corrected the raw reads and collapsed the reads into unique sequences, merging closely related sequences to remove PCR and sequencing errors. CDR3 sequences were aligned to IMGT reference sequences to assign V, D and J gene segments. For a sequence to be retained, at least a six-nucleotide match to both a V gene segment and a J gene segment was required. Rearrangements were called productive when the CDR3 lacked stop codons and stayed in frame with V and J; all others were non-productive. CDR3 was defined by IMGT convention, running from the second conserved V-encoded cysteine to the conserved J-encoded phenylalanine. The earlier analysis of some 550 of the donors excluded any sequence lacking an unambiguous match to a single V gene segment. In an earlier analysis of around 600 of the donors, V segments were called functional above 56.7% productive rearrangements and were called segregating when the between-donor standard deviation exceeded 5%. A statistical classification framework was built for diagnosing cytomegalovirus status from the catalog of TCR beta chain sequences. V and J gene assignment, in a later analysis, came from comparing TCR nucleotide sequences with IMGT/GENE-DB human TR gene sequences. Using the TCRdist pipeline, a later analysis assigned CDR3 sequences along with most-parsimonious VDJ recombination scenarios. A later analysis defined each TCR beta chain by its CDR3 amino acid sequence plus V-gene family, and excluded reads lacking a unique V-gene family. A later analysis removed 592 highly shared, low-generation-probability nucleotide sequences to deal with suspected cross-contamination and a sequencing artifact. In a later analysis, a clonal expansion index for each public chain was calculated from normalized within-repertoire ranks of inferred template counts. A later analysis computed generation probabilities with a VDJ recombination model fitted to out-of-frame rearrangements, and checked the results against IGoR. Hypergeometric tests were used in a later analysis to score TCR-TCR, TCR-HLA and TCR-CMV co-occurrence, with a repertoire-size bias correction applied to the TCR pairs. False discovery rates were estimated in a later analysis by permuting HLA or CMV assignments 20 times. A later analysis grouped co-occurring TCRs with DBSCAN, adding TCRdist sequence similarity when clustering within HLA-allele-positive subsets. For co-occurrence clustering, repertoires with fewer than 30,000 or more than 120,000 public chains were excluded, along with five repertoires with anomalous nucleotide sharing. The immuneACCESS repertoire file appears here via TCRdb, limited to in-frame rearrangements. These files lack a portion of the clones; in checked studies, under half of the deficit traces to unresolved V genes, and the cause of the others is not known. The D gene and trimming were derived from the DNA, and the V and J assignments and clone size from that table. Present in this sample are approximately 140,000 clones, about two thirds of which were seen just once. The top ten hold roughly 2.7% of the sample.

The specimen sequenced was PBMCs. The sequence was collected from a woman aged 55-70 years in good health and CMV-seropositive. The receptor chain draws on TRBV20-1 and TRBJ2-1; the D gene assignment is ambiguous. The nucleotides read TGCAGTGCCGCCGGCGGAAATGAGCAGTTCTTC. This encodes CSAAGGNEQFF.